The clone carrying this T cell receptor (beta chain) was seen a handful of times. The data stem from a study of shared clonotypes between healthy human individuals. The method was immunoSEQ multiplex PCR; TCRdb's version includes in-frame clones alone and lacks a portion of them. The table lists about a million clones, about 74% of them singletons. From germline, CDR1 is GTSNPN and CDR2 SVGIG (reference sequence). V was pared by 0 bases and J by 3 bases, with 15 bases between. This CDR3 has 15 residues. This rearrangement joins TRBV30 to TRBJ2-7; D is uncertain. This TCR was recovered from a man in his late teens or twenties in good health. The sequenced sample was memory CD4+ T cells sorted from blood. Subset of the sample: CD45RA-negative fraction. In nucleotides, the CDR3 is TGTGCCTGGAGTGTACTTTCAGGCTACTACTACGAGCAGTACTTC. This translates into CAWSVLSGYYYEQYF.